This entry is about one T cell receptor beta chain. The data were produced by immunoSEQ multiplex PCR, yet TCRdb's version contains in-frame clones alone and is incomplete. The sample records 300,000 to 450,000 clones, approximately 90% being singletons. Germline lookup yields CDR1 SGHNT and CDR2 YYREEE (reference sequence). The CDR3 length is 14 residues. Trimming stripped 0 bases from V and 4 bases from J, with 7 bases between. The data were taken from a study of blood T cell repertoires in COVID-19. Allocation to cohorts depended on clinical history reported by the participants. The V and J genes are TRBV5-4 and TRBJ1-4; no clear D. Sequencing was performed on PBMCs or T cells enriched from blood (not recorded which). The TCR sequence derives from a woman between 18 and 29 years old who had recovered from COVID-19. The CDR3 protein is CASSLGNNNEKLFF. Written as DNA, the CDR3 is TGTGCCAGCAGCTTGGGCAACAATAATGAAAAACTGTTTTTT.